The 17 T cell receptor beta chains below were found in one sample sequenced in a study of T cell changes during pregnancy in multiple sclerosis. The table came from immunoSEQ multiplex PCR; TCRdb's copy has only in-frame clones and leaves some out. The sample has roughly 40,000 clones, about 91% seen once; the top ten hold under 10%. Sequencing used CD8+ T cells from peripheral blood mononuclear cells, obtained before pregnancy. Receptors originate from a female donor with multiple sclerosis, enrolled in a pregnancy study.

V gene TRBV19 combines with J gene TRBJ2-1; 10 nucleotides align to TRBD1. The CDR3 runs to 15 residues. The junction had 7 bases not matched to a gene; V was cut back by 5 bases and J by 6 bases. CDR1 LNHDA and CDR2 SQIVND come from the germline V gene (reference sequence). CDR3 region: CASSQDRGQVNEQFF. The CDR3 DNA follows: TGTGCCAGTAGTCAAGACAGGGGGCAGGTCAATGAGCAGTTCTTC.

The chain couples TRBV28 to TRBJ2-7; D is undetermined. Deletions cut 3 bases from V and 2 bases from J, with 11 bases between. The CDR3 has 14 residues. Germline V gives CDR1 MDHEN, CDR2 SYDVKM. The CDR3 nucleotides read TGTGCCAGCAGTTTGTCCAACAGCCCCTACGAGCAGTACTTC. Translating gives CASSLSNSPYEQYF.

The V call is TRBV19, the J call TRBJ1-2; TRBD1 aligns across 7 bases. CDR1 LNHDA and CDR2 SQIVND come from the germline V gene (reference sequence). The CDR3 runs 17 residues. With V trimmed by 3 bases and J by 4 bases, 14 bases remained unmatched. The DNA of the CDR3 is TGTGCCAGTAGTATCTCTCCCGACAGGGCCTTTTTCTATGGCTACACCTTC. Translating it yields CASSISPDRAFFYGYTF.

The chain has TRBV29-1 and TRBJ1-1; 9 bases map to TRBD1. CDR3 length: 13 amino acids. V lost 7 bases to trimming and J lost 3 bases; unmatched junction nucleotides: 6. Germline CDR1 and CDR2: SQVTM and ANQGSEA. CDR3 residues: CSAEGQGDTEAFF. The CDR3 DNA sequence: TGCAGCGCCGAGGGACAGGGAGACACTGAAGCTTTCTTT.

The V gene is TRBV7-9, the J gene TRBJ2-5; 12 bases fit TRBD2. Trimming cost V 3 bases and J 4 bases; bases outside gene matches: 3. The CDR3 has 15 amino acids. Looked up from germline, CDR1 is SEHNR and CDR2 is FQNEAQ (reference sequence). The CDR3 region is CASSFPSGRGETQYF. CDR3 nucleotide sequence: TGTGCCAGCAGCTTTCCTAGCGGGAGGGGAGAGACCCAGTACTTC.

V is TRBV7-8 and J is TRBJ2-2, with 7 bases fitting TRBD1. The CDR3 totals 17 residues. CDR1 is SGHVS, CDR2 FQNEAQ, per germline. V was clipped by 2 bases and J by 4 bases; unmatched bases: 10. CDR3 region: CASSLPLTGQGTGELFF. The CDR3 nucleotides are TGTGCCAGCAGCTTACCCCTGACAGGGCAAGGCACCGGGGAGCTGTTTTTT.

The chain links TRBV7-9 to TRBJ2-2, with 8 bases identical to TRBD2. The V gene's germline CDR1 is SEHNR and CDR2 FQNEAQ (reference sequence). V shed 4 bases and J 4 bases; nucleotides not matched to a gene: 2. The CDR3 sequence is 14 residues long. The CDR3 DNA is TGTGCCAGCAGCTCGGGGGGGGCCACCGGGGAGCTGTTTTTT. Protein product: CASSSGGATGELFF.

In DNA, the CDR3 is TGTGCCACCGGACAGGTGCTCGGCAATGAGCAGTTCTTC. Protein sequence: CATGQVLGNEQFF. The rearrangement links TRBV15 to TRBJ2-1, with 7 positions matching TRBD1. The CDR3 covers 13 residues. The germline CDR1 and CDR2 sequences are LNHNV and YYDKDF (reference sequence). Trimming took 8 bases from V and 6 from J; bases not matched to a gene: 7.

The chain couples TRBV4-2 to TRBJ2-7; tentative D call: TRBD2 (5 bases). Trimming took off 0 bases at V and 4 bases at J, with 22 bases between the two ends. Germline values: CDR1 LGHNA, CDR2 YNFKEQ. The CDR3 is made up of 18 amino acids. The CDR3 DNA sequence: TGTGCCAGCAGCCAAGATATCAGCGGACCCGACCTTACTTACGAGCAGTACTTC. Translating gives CASSQDISGPDLTYEQYF.

This chain connects TRBV29-1 to TRBJ1-1, with TRBD1 as a possible D gene (6 bases). This CDR3 spans 13 amino acids. Per germline, CDR1 SQVTM and CDR2 ANQGSEA. Trimming stripped 5 bases from V and 1 base from J, with 11 bases between. The CDR3 here is CSVRTAQNTEAFF. The DNA for the CDR3 is TGCAGCGTTCGGACAGCTCAGAACACTGAAGCTTTCTTT.

This clone was seen only once. The rearrangement links TRBV29-1 to TRBJ2-1; 11 positions agree with TRBD1. The CDR3 runs to 13 residues. V trimming: 6 bases; J trimming: 6 bases; junction bases outside the gene matches: 4. CDR1 SQVTM and CDR2 ANQGSEA come from the germline V gene. The CDR3, as DNA: TGCAGCGTGGACAGGGGGCTCGGCAATGAGCAGTTCTTC. Amino acid sequence: CSVDRGLGNEQFF.

The chain recombines TRBV19 with TRBJ1-1; no clear D. The CDR3 has 15 residues. Per the germline V gene, CDR1 is LNHDA and CDR2 is SQIVND (reference sequence). The V gene lost 3 bases and the J gene lost 1 base, with 12 bases spanning the gap. CDR3 in amino acids: CASSIKLEPNTEAFF. The CDR3 nucleotides read TGTGCCAGTAGTATTAAATTGGAGCCGAACACTGAAGCTTTCTTT. Full variable domain (rest looked up from reference TRBV19 and TRBJ1-1): DGGITQSPKYLFRKEGQNVTLSCEQNLNHDAMYWYRQDPGQGLRLIYYSQIVNDFQKGDIAEGYSVSREKKESFPLTVTSAQKNPTAFYLCASSIKLEPNTEAFFGQGTRLTVV.

This clone was seen a single time. This sequence joins TRBV2 and TRBJ2-1, with 8 positions matching TRBD1. The CDR3 extends over 13 amino acids. In germline, CDR1 is SNHLY, CDR2 FYNNEI. Unmatched junction bases numbered 8, after V lost 8 bases and J lost 8 bases. CDR3 nucleotides: TGTGCCAGCGGACAGGGACGAGGTGATGAGCAGTTCTTC. Protein: CASGQGRGDEQFF.

The V call is TRBV19, the J call TRBJ2-1; D perhaps matches TRBD2 (6 bases). The V gene lost 8 bases and the J gene lost 7 bases, with 15 bases spanning the gap. Looked up from germline, CDR1 is LNHDA and CDR2 is SQIVND (reference sequence). The CDR3 totals 13 residues. CDR3 DNA sequence: TGTGCCAGTGCGATGGGGACTCTGAATGAGCAGTTCTTC. Its protein product is CASAMGTLNEQFF.

The V call is TRBV5-8, the J call TRBJ1-4, with 7 bases aligning to TRBD1. The germline gives CDR1 SGHTS, CDR2 YDEGEE. Trimming took 4 bases from V and 0 from J; bases not matched to a gene: 15. The CDR3 length is 19 residues. CDR3 amino acids: CASSPRGTAAFATNEKLFF. CDR3 nucleotide sequence: TGTGCCAGCAGCCCCCGAGGGACAGCAGCTTTTGCAACTAATGAAAAACTGTTTTTT.

There are a few counts of this clone. V and J are TRBV19 and TRBJ1-1; 8 bases are a match to TRBD1. V was clipped by 6 bases and J by 1 base; unmatched bases: 4. The CDR3 totals 14 residues. CDR1 and CDR2 (germline): LNHDA, SQIVND (reference sequence). The CDR3 DNA follows: TGTGCCAGTAGCCTCGGACAGGGGAACACTGAAGCTTTCTTT. It specifies CASSLGQGNTEAFF. Full variable domain (remainder filled in from reference TRBV19 and TRBJ1-1): DGGITQSPKYLFRKEGQNVTLSCEQNLNHDAMYWYRQDPGQGLRLIYYSQIVNDFQKGDIAEGYSVSREKKESFPLTVTSAQKNPTAFYLCASSLGQGNTEAFFGQGTRLTVV.

The CDR3 coding sequence is TGTGCCAGCAGTGAAGCGCTTTGGGCCAGTACCACAGATACGCAGTATTTT. The encoded protein is CASSEALWASTTDTQYF. This chain uses TRBV2 with TRBJ2-3; the D is unclear. Germline V gene sequence: CDR1 SNHLY, CDR2 FYNNEI. This CDR3 comprises 17 residues. Trimming removed 0 bases from V and 2 bases from J, with 15 bases in between.